The source of this TCR beta chain is a study of neoadjuvant nivolumab and ipilimumab in lung cancer. General observations from the study: Only a small number of samples underwent TCR sequencing.

The CDR3 spans 15 residues. Germline CDR1 and CDR2: SGHNT and YENEEA. V was trimmed by 4 bases and J by 0 bases, leaving 12 bases between them. Assay used: immunoSEQ multiplex PCR; TCRdb lists only in-frame clones, some missing. Seen here are fewer than 30,000 clones, 75% to 90% observed once, and the top ten hold about 8.6%. Details on this clone: Its matching antigen is unknown. Other DNA sequences of this sample code for an identical CDR3.

The rearrangement joins TRBV11-3 to TRBJ1-1; D not certain. The clonotype originates from an adult with non-small cell lung cancer. Sequenced material: tumor tissue, taken after neoadjuvant nivolumab, alone or with ipilimumab, at or shortly before surgery. This chain's CDR3 is CASSSQPTVNTEAFF. The CDR3, as DNA: TGTGCCAGCAGCTCACAACCCACAGTGAACACTGAAGCTTTCTTT.